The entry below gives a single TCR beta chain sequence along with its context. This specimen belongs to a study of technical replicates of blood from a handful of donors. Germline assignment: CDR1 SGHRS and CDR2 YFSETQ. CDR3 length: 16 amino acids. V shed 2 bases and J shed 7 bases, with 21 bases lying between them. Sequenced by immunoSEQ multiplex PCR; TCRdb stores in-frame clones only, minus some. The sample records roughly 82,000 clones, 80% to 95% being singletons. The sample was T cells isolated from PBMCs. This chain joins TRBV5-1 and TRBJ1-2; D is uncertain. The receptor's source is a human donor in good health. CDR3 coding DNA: TGCGCCAGCAGCTTCCCGACGACCGCGGGAGAAGGTGGCTACACCTTC. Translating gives CASSFPTTAGEGGYTF.